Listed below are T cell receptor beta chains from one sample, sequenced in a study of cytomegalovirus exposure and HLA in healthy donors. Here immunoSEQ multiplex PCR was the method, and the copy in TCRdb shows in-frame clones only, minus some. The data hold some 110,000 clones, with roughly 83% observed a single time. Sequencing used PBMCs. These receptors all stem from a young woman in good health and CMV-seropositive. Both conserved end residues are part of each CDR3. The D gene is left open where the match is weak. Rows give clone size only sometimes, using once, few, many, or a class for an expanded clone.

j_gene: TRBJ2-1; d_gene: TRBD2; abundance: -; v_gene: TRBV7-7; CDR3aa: CASSPRSTSGITGEQFF; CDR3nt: TGTGCTAGCAGCCCCCGCTCAACTAGCGGGATAACAGGAGAGCAGTTCTTC
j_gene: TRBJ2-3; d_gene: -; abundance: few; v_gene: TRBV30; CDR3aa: CALRGSSTDTQYF; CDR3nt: TGTGCCCTCCGGGGATCTAGCACAGATACGCAGTATTTT
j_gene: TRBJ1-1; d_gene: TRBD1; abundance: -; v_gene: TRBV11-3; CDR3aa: CASSNRGISTEAFF; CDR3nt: TGTGCCAGCAGCAACAGGGGTATTTCCACTGAAGCTTTCTTT
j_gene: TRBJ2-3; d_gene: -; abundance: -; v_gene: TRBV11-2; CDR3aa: CASSLGSWAHTDTQYF; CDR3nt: TGTGCCAGCAGCTTAGGCTCTTGGGCCCACACAGATACGCAGTATTTT
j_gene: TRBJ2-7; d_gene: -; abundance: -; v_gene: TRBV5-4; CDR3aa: CASSLGDLQEQYF; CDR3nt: TGTGCCAGCAGCTTGGGGGACTTACAAGAGCAGTACTTC
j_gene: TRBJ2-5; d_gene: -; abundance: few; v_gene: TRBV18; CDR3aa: CASSPSEQPGGTQYF; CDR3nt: TGTGCCAGCTCACCATCAGAGCAGCCAGGAGGGACCCAGTACTTC
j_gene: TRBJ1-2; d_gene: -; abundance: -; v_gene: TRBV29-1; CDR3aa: CSVPAQGSYYGYTF; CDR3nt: TGCAGCGTACCGGCGCAGGGCTCCTATTATGGCTACACCTTC
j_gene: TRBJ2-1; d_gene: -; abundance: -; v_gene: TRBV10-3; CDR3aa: CAIMTGDGNAEQFF; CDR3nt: TGTGCCATCATGACAGGCGATGGGAATGCGGAGCAGTTCTTC
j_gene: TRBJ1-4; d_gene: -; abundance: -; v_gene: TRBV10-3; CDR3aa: CAISVGGTEKLFF; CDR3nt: TGTGCCATCAGTGTCGGGGGTACCGAAAAACTGTTTTTT
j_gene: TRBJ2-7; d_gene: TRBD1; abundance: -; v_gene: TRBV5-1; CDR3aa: CASSGGTGGVEQYF; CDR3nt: TGCGCCAGCAGCGGGGGGACAGGGGGCGTAGAGCAGTACTTC
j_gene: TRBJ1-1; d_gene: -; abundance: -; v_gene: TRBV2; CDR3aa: CASSHREGSWYTEAFF; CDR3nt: TGTGCCAGCAGCCACAGGGAAGGGAGTTGGTACACTGAAGCTTTCTTT